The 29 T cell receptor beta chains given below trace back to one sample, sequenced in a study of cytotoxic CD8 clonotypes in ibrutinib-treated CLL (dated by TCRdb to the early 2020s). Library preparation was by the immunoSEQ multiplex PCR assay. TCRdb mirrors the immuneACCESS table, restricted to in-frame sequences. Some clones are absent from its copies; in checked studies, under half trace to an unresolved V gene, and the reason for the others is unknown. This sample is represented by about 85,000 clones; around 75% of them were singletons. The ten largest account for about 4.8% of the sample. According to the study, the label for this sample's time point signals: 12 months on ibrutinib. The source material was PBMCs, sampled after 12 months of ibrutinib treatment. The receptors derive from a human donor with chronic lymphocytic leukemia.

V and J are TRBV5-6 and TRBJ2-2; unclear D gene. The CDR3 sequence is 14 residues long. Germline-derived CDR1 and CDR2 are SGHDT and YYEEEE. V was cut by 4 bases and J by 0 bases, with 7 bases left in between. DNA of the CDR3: TGTGCCAGCAGCCCCCTTCCGAACACCGGGGAGCTGTTTTTT. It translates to CASSPLPNTGELFF. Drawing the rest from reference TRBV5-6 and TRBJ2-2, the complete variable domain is DAGVTQSPTHLIKTRGQQVTLRCSPKSGHDTVSWYQQALGQGPQFIFQYYEEEERQRGNFPDRFSGHQFPNYSSELNVNALLLGDSALYLCASSPLPNTGELFFGEGSRLTVL.

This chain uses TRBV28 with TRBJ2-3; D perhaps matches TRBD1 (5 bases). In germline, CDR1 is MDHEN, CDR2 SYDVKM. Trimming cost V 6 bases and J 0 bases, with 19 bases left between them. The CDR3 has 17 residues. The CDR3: CASRRPLAGLSTDTQYF. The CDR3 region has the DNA TGTGCCAGCAGGCGCCCTCTGGCAGGGCTGAGCACAGATACGCAGTATTTT.

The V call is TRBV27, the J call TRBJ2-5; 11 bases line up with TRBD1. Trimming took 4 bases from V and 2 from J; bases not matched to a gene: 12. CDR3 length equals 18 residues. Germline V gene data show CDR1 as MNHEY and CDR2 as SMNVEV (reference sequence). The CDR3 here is CASSSPGTGGLGQETQYF. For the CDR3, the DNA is TGTGCCAGCAGTTCCCCCGGGACAGGGGGATTGGGGCAAGAGACCCAGTACTTC.

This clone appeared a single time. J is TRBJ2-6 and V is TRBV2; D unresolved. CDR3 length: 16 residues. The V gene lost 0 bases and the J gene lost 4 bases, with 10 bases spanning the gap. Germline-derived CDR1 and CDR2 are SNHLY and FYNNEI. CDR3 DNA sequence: TGTGCCAGCAGTGAAGCTGGGTGGGCGGGGGCCAACGTCCTGACTTTC. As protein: CASSEAGWAGANVLTF.

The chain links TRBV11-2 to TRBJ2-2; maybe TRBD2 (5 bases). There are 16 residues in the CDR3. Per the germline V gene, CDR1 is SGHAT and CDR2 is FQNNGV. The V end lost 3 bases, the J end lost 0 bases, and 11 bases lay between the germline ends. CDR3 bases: TGTGCCAGCAGCTTTCGGGTTAGCGCGAACACCGGGGAGCTGTTTTTT. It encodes CASSFRVSANTGELFF.

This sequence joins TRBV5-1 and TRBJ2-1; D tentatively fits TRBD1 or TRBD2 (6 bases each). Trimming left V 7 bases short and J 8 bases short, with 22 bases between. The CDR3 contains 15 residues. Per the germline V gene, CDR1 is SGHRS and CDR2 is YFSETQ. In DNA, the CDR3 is TGCGCCAGCCGCCCTTGGGGGGTCAGGGGCGATGAGCAGTTCTTC. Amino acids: CASRPWGVRGDEQFF.

CDR3 protein: CASSLGVSSYNEQFF. In DNA, the CDR3 is TGCGCCAGCAGCTTGGGAGTAAGCTCCTACAATGAGCAGTTCTTC. The rearrangement links TRBV5-1 to TRBJ2-1, with no clear D. The CDR3 length is 15 residues. V was clipped by 0 bases and J by 0 bases, with 7 bases between them. The germline V gene has CDR1 SGHRS and CDR2 YFSETQ. The whole variable domain, filled in from reference TRBV5-1 and TRBJ2-1, reads KAGVTQTPRYLIKTRGQQVTLSCSPISGHRSVSWYQQTPGQGLQFLFEYFSETQRNKGNFPGRFSGRQFSNSRSEMNVSTLELGDSALYLCASSLGVSSYNEQFFGPGTRLTVL.

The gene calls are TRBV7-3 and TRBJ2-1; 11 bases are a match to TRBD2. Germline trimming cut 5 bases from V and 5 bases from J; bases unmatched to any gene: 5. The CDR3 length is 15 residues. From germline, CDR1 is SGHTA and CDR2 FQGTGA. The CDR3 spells CASSPGLAGNNEQFF. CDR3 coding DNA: TGTGCCAGCAGCCCAGGACTAGCGGGTAACAATGAGCAGTTCTTC.

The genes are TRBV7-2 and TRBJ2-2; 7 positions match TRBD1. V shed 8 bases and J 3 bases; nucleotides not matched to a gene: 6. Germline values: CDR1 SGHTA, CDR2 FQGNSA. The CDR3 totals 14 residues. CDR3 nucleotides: TGTGCCAGCGCCACAGGGGCCTACACCGGGGAGCTGTTTTTT. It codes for CASATGAYTGELFF.

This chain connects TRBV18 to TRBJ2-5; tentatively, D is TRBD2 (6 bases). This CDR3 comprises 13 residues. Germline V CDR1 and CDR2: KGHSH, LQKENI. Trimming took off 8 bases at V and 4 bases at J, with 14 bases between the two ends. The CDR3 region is CASLPWGGETQYF. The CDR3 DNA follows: TGTGCCAGCCTCCCCTGGGGAGGAGAGACCCAGTACTTC.

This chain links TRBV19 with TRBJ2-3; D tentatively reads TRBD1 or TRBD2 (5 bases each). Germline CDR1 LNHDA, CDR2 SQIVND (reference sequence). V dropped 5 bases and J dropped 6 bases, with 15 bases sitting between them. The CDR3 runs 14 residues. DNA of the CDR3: TGTGCCAGTAGTGGGGGAACCCTGGGGGATACGCAGTATTTT. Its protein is CASSGGTLGDTQYF.

CDR3 region: CASRFEGTGAYEQYF. In nucleotides, the CDR3 is TGTGCCAGCAGATTCGAGGGGACAGGGGCCTACGAGCAGTACTTC. The V and J genes are TRBV28 and TRBJ2-7; TRBD1 agrees at 10 bases. In germline, CDR1 is MDHEN, CDR2 SYDVKM. The CDR3 runs 15 residues. The trim removed 6 bases at V and 2 bases at J, leaving 7 bases unmatched.

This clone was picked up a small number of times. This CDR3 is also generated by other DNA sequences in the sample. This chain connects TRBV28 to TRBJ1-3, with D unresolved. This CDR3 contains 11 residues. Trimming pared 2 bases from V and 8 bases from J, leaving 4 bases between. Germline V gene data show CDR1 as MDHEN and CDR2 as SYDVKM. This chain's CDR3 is CASSLGDTIYF. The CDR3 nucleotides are TGTGCCAGCAGTTTAGGCGACACCATATATTTT.

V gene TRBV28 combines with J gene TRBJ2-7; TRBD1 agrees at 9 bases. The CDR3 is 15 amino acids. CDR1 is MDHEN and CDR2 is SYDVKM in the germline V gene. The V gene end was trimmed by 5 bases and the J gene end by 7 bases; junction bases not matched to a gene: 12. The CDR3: CASSLLQGAGEEQYF. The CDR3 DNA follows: TGTGCCAGCAGTCTACTACAGGGGGCCGGAGAGGAGCAGTACTTC.

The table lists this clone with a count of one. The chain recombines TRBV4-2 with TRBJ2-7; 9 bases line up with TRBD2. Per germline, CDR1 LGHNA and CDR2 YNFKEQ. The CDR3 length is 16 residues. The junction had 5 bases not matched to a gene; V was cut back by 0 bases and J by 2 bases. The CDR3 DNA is TGTGCCAGCAGCCAAGAGTGGTTAGCGGGGGCCTACGAGCAGTACTTC. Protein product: CASSQEWLAGAYEQYF.

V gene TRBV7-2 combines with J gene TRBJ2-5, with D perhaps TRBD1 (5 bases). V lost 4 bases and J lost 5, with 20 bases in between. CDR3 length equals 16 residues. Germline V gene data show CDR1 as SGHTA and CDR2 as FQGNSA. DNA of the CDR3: TGTGCCAGCAGCTCTCAACCCCCAGGGTCCGGGGAGACCCAGTACTTC. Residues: CASSSQPPGSGETQYF.

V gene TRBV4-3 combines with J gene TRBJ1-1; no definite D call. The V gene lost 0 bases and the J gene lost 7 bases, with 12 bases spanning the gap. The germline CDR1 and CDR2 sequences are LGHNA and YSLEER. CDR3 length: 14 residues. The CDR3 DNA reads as TGCGCCAGCAGCCAAGATGGGATAGGAGGTGAAGCTTTCTTT. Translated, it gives CASSQDGIGGEAFF.

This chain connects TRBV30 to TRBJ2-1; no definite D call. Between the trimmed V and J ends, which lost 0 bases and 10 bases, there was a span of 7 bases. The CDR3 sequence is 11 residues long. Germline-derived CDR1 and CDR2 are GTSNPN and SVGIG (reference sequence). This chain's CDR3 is CAWSVQWEQFF. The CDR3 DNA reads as TGTGCCTGGAGTGTACAATGGGAGCAGTTCTTC.

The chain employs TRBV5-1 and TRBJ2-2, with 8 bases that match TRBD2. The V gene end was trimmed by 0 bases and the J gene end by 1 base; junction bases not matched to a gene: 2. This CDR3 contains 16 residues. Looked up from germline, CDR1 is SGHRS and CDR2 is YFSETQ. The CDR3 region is CASSLGLAGNTGELFF. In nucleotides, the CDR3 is TGCGCCAGCAGCTTGGGGCTAGCGGGGAACACCGGGGAGCTGTTTTTT.

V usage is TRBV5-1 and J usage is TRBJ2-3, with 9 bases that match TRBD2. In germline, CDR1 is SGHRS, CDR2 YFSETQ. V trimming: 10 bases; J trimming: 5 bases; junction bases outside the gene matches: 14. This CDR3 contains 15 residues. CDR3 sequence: CASTGGRASVDTQYF. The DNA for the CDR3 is TGCGCCTCTACCGGCGGGAGGGCCTCGGTAGATACGCAGTATTTT.

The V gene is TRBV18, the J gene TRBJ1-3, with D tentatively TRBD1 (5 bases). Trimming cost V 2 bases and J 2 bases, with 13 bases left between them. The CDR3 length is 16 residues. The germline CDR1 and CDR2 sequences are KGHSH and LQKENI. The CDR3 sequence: CASSPGAALPGNTIYF. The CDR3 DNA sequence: TGTGCCAGCTCACCAGGGGCAGCCCTTCCTGGAAACACCATATATTTT. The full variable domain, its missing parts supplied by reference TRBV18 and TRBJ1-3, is NAGVMQNPRHLVRRRGQEARLRCSPMKGHSHVYWYRQLPEEGLKFMVYLQKENIIDESGMPKERFSAEFPKEGPSILRIQQVVRGDSAAYFCASSPGAALPGNTIYFGEGSWLTVV.

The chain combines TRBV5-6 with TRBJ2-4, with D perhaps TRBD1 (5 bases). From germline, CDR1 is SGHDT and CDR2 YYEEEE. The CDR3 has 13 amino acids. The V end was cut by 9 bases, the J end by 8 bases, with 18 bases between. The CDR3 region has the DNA TGTGCCACCAACGATAGGGGTGGGGACATTCAGTACTTC. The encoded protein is CATNDRGGDIQYF.

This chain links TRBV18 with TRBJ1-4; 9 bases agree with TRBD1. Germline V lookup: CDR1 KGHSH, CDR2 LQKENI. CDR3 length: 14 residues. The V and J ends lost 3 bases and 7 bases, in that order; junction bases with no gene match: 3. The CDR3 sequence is CASSPGQGGEKLFF. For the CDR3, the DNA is TGTGCCAGCTCACCGGGACAGGGTGGTGAAAAACTGTTTTTT.

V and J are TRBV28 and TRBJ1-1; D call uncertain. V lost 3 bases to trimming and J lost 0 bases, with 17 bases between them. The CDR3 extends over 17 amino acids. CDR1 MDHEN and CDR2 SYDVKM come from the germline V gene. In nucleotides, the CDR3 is TGTGCCAGCAGTTTTCTGGTGGCAATCGGCGTGAACACTGAAGCTTTCTTT. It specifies CASSFLVAIGVNTEAFF. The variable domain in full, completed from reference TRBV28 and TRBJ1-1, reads DVKVTQSSRYLVKRTGEKVFLECVQDMDHENMFWYRQDPGLGLRLIYFSYDVKMKEKGDIPEGYSVSREKKERFSLILESASTNQTSMYLCASSFLVAIGVNTEAFFGQGTRLTVV.

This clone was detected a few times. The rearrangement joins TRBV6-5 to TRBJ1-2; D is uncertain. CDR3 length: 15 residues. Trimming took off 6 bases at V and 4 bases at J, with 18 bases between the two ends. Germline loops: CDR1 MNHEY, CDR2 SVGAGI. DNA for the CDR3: TGTGCCAGCAGCCGTGACCGTACCTCGGGCTATGGCTACACCTTC. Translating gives CASSRDRTSGYGYTF.

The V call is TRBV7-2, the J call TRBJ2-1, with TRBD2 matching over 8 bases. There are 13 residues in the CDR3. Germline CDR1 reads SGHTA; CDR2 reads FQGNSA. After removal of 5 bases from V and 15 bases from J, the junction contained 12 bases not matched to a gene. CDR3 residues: CASSPRQAGGAFF. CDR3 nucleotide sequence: TGTGCCAGCAGCCCCCGACAGGCGGGGGGCGCGTTCTTC.

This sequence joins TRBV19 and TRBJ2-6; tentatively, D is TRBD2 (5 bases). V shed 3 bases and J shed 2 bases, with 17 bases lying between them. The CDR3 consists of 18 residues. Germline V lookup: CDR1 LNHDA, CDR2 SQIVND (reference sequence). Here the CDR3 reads CASSIVWESEPGANVLTF. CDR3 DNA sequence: TGTGCCAGTAGTATCGTTTGGGAGAGCGAGCCTGGGGCCAACGTCCTGACTTTC.

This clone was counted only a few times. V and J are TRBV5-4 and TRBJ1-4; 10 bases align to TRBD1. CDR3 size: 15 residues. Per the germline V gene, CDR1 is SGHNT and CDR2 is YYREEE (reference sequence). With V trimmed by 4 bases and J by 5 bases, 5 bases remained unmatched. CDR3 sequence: CASSAGQGGNEKLFF. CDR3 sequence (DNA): TGTGCCAGCAGCGCCGGACAGGGGGGAAATGAAAAACTGTTTTTT.

The CDR3 bases are TGTGCCAGCAGCGCCACTAGGAAAGGCTACGAGCAGTACTTC. Its protein is CASSATRKGYEQYF. The V gene is TRBV9, the J gene TRBJ2-7, with D maybe TRBD2 (5 bases). Germline V gives CDR1 SGDLS, CDR2 YYNGEE. CDR3 length equals 14 residues. Trimming shortened V by 3 bases and J by 3 bases, and 13 bases separated the two germline ends.